This TCR beta chain was profiled in a study of T cells in Graves' hyperthyroidism and ophthalmopathy. At the level of the study: The blood sample was taken at first diagnosis, before treatment began.

This clonotype was observed many times. Its antigen is currently unknown. Whole-study findings and limits: Among thyroid clonotypes expanded above 0.001, most also appeared in blood.

Amplification targeted TCR beta CDR3 regions from RNA transcripts. RT-PCR in the first round (using the HTBI primer set) targeted the TCR CDR3. Using its own MiXCR run on the multiplex PCR reads, TCRdb lists one record per CDR3 protein. In the table there are about 360,000 distinct CDR3 sequences, around 14% of which are singletons. Trimming stripped 0 bases from V and 1 base from J, with 10 bases between. Germline V gene data show CDR1 as SGDLS and CDR2 as YYNGEE. The CDR3 totals 16 residues. Sequenced material: blood. The TCR was taken from a woman younger than 35 with Graves' hyperthyroidism. J is TRBJ2-2 and V is TRBV9; no reliable D call. The CDR3 DNA sequence: TGTGCCAGCAGCGTAGCTGCGCGCCTGAACACCGGGGAGCTGTTTTTT. Residues: CASSVAARLNTGELFF.